This T cell receptor beta chain was found in a study of T cell changes during pregnancy in multiple sclerosis. Repertoires were generated with immunoSEQ multiplex PCR, while TCRdb's copy carries only in-frame clones and drops some. Of more than 20,000 clones listed, over 80% are singletons. Germline lookup yields CDR1 SGDLS and CDR2 YYNGEE. The CDR3 length is 16 residues. J lost 8 bases, V lost 2 bases, and 11 bases had no gene match. The material was CD8+ T cells from peripheral blood mononuclear cells, obtained in the first trimester of pregnancy. This clonotype originated in a female donor in good health, enrolled as a control in a pregnancy study. The chain is built from TRBV9 and TRBJ2-3; 10 bases map to TRBD2. In nucleotides, the CDR3 is TGTGCCAGCAGCGTCGAGGGGGAAGCGGGAGGGCCTACGCAGTATTTT. This gives the protein CASSVEGEAGGPTQYF.